This T cell receptor beta chain was sequenced during a study of B cell selection in AIRE deficiency. The assay was immunoSEQ multiplex PCR, and TCRdb's table has in-frame clones only and misses some. The sample shows approximately 24,000 clones, around 96% of them seen only once. Germline V gene sequence: CDR1 LNHDA, CDR2 SQIVND (reference sequence). V lost 2 bases and J lost 3; bases outside the gene matches: 6. There are 16 residues in the CDR3. CD4+CD127+ cells were sorted as the conventional CD4 T cells. The sequenced sample was CD4+CD127+ conventional T cells sorted from PBMCs. The origin of this receptor is a human donor in good health. The chain recombines TRBV19 with TRBJ2-5; 10 positions agree with TRBD2. Here the CDR3 DNA reads TGTGCCAGTAGTATAAGTAGCGGGGGGCCGGAAGAGACCCAGTACTTC. This encodes CASSISSGGPEETQYF.